These T cell receptor beta chains were read from a single sample in a study of cytomegalovirus exposure and HLA in healthy donors. Sequencing used immunoSEQ multiplex PCR; TCRdb keeps in-frame clones, though not all of them. The data hold some 130,000 clones, with around 80% observed a single time. Sequenced: PBMCs. Receptor source: a man between 25 and 39 years old in good health. Both conserved end residues are part of each CDR3. A D gene is named only where the DNA matches it firmly. Some rows have no size entry. The others give once, few or many, or a class for an expanded clone.

D: .; size: once; V: TRBV6-4; J: TRBJ2-1; DNA: TGTGCCAGCAGTGACCTATGGGGCGGCAACTGGCATGAGCAGTTCTTC; CDR3: CASSDLWGGNWHEQFF
D: .; size: .; V: TRBV29-1; J: TRBJ2-5; DNA: TGCAGCGTTGTTAGGAGCGGAGAGACCCAGTACTTC; CDR3: CSVVRSGETQYF
D: TRBD2; size: .; V: TRBV6-5; J: TRBJ2-5; DNA: TGTGCCAGCAGTTACGCTAGCGGGGTACCAGAGACCCAGTACTTC; CDR3: CASSYASGVPETQYF
D: .; size: .; V: TRBV7-9; J: TRBJ2-7; DNA: TGTGCCAGCAGTCTTATGACTAGCTCCTACGAGCAGTACTTC; CDR3: CASSLMTSSYEQYF
D: .; size: .; V: TRBV18; J: TRBJ2-5; DNA: TGTGCCAGCTCGCCCTTCGCAGGCAATAGACAAGAGACCCAGTACTTC; CDR3: CASSPFAGNRQETQYF
D: .; size: once; V: TRBV7-2; J: TRBJ2-2; DNA: TGTGCCAGCAGCCCATCGGGAACAGTCGGTACCGGGGAGCTGTTTTTT; CDR3: CASSPSGTVGTGELFF
D: TRBD1; size: .; V: TRBV27; J: TRBJ2-7; DNA: TGTGCCAGCAGTAGGGGACAGACCAGCTCCTACGAGCAGTACTTC; CDR3: CASSRGQTSSYEQYF
D: TRBD1; size: few; V: TRBV7-8; J: TRBJ2-7; DNA: TGTGCCAGCAGCTTAGACCCAGGACAGGGGAAAGAGCAGTACTTC; CDR3: CASSLDPGQGKEQYF
D: TRBD1; size: .; V: TRBV6-7; J: TRBJ2-7; DNA: TGTGCCAGCAGTTACCCCAGGCAGGGACAGGGACCGTCCTACGAGCAGTACTTC; CDR3: CASSYPRQGQGPSYEQYF
D: TRBD2; size: .; V: TRBV6-1; J: TRBJ2-7; DNA: TGTGCCAGCAGCCCCAGCGGGAGGCTACCCTACGAGCAGTACTTC; CDR3: CASSPSGRLPYEQYF
D: TRBD1; size: .; V: TRBV6-5; J: TRBJ2-7; DNA: TGTGCCAGCAGTTACAAGGGGACAGGCAGCTCCTACGAGCAGTACTTC; CDR3: CASSYKGTGSSYEQYF
D: .; size: few; V: TRBV28; J: TRBJ1-2; DNA: TGTGCCAGCAGTTTAGCCCGCACGGGGAATGGCTACACCTTC; CDR3: CASSLARTGNGYTF
D: TRBD1; size: .; V: TRBV6-1; J: TRBJ1-1; DNA: TGTGCCAGCAGGGGACAGGGATGGAACACTGAAGCTTTCTTT; CDR3: CASRGQGWNTEAFF
D: TRBD1; size: .; V: TRBV7-9; J: TRBJ2-7; DNA: TGTTCCAGCAGCCCCACAGGGGACGAGCAGTACTTC; CDR3: CSSSPTGDEQYF
D: TRBD2; size: once; V: TRBV5-1; J: TRBJ2-1; DNA: TGCGCCAGCAGCTTGGGACTAGCGGGTAGCTCCTACAATGAGCAGTTCTTC; CDR3: CASSLGLAGSSYNEQFF
D: .; size: .; V: TRBV11-2; J: TRBJ1-5; DNA: TGTGCCAGCAGCTTGAACAGTTTCCAGCCCCAGCATTTT; CDR3: CASSLNSFQPQHF
D: .; size: .; V: TRBV28; J: TRBJ2-7; DNA: TGTGCCAGCAGATTAGGGCTCTACGAGCAGTACTTC; CDR3: CASRLGLYEQYF